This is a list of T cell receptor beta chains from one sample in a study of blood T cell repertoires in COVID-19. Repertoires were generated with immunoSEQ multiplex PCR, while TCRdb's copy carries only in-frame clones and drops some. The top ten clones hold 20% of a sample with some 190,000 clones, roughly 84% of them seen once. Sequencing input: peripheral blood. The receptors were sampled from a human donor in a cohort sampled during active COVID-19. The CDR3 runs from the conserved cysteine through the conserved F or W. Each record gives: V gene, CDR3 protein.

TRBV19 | CASRGQGFAEAFF
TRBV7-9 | CASSLTSVGNEQFF
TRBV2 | CASRRQGSTGELFF
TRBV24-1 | CATTTGDPYPYNEQFF
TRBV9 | CASSAVGGGYRYTF
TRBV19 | CASRSEGGPLEQFF
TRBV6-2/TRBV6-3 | CASSFGGGAAGELFF
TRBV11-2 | CASSFGGNYEQYF
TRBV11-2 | CASSLGGGEQFF
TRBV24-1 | CATRDRGFTDTQYF
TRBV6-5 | CASSWRLTEQYF
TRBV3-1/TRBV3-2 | CASSQGRGLEAFF
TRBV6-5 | CASSLRQGRDTEAFF
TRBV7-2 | CASSQRLNAKETQYF
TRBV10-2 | CASSESKALNYGYTF
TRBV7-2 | CASSEQQGHEQFF
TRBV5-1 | CASSQGQQNTEAFF
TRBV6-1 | CASRLPGSNQPQHF
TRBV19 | CASSIDRFYGYTF
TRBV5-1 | CASSLAGTGLVTDTQCF
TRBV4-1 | CASSQADRGQANEKLFF
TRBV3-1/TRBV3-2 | CASRQSLPNEKLFF
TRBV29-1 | CSVLDRDTEKLFF
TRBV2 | CASSGTVGANVLTF
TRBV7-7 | CASSLSQGEAYEQYF
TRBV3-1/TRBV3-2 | CASTLRGAAEAFF
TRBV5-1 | CASSLRQGFDNEQFF
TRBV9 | CASSVVNSGTGELFF
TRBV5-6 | CASSKRTGLNTEAFF
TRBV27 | CASRIYGQTEAFF
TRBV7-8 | CASSLVGSGSPTEQYF
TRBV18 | CASSPVGQNTEAFF
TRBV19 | CASTGRGASSYGYTF
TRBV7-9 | CASSLTSGTFDEQFF
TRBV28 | CASSLGGPPTYEQYF
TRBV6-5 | CASSENRAYTEAFF
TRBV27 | CASSRAASSYEQYF
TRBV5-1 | CASSPGGRNYGYTF
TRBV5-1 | CASSLDGGGGNTEAFF
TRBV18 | CASSPGQRVTEAFF
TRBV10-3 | CAIRPGQGDPAQYF
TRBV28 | CASSETGGTANEKLFF
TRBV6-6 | CASTLGTEEQYF
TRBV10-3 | CAISDGDQETQYF
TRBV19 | CASSLAGGRTGELFF
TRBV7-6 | CASSPTNGGRLQYF
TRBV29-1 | CSVDRLYNEQFF
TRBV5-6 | CASSLNRGNTGELFF
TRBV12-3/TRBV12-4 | CASSYRGTDTQYF
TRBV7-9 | CASSRSGDPYF
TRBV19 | CASSPQDRRYTEAFF
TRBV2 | CASRRLAGVRETQYF
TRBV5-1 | CASSPTGLAGADTQYF